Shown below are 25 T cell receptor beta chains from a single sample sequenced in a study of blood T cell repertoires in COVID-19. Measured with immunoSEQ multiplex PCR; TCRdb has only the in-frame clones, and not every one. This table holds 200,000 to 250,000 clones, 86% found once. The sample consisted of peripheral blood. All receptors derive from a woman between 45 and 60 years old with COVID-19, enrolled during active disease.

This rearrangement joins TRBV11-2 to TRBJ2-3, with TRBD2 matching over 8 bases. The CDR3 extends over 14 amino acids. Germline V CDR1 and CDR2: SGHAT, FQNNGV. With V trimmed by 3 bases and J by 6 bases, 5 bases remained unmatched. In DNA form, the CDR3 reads TGTGCCAGCAGCTTTCTCGGGGGGGAGGATACGCAGTATTTT. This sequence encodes CASSFLGGEDTQYF.

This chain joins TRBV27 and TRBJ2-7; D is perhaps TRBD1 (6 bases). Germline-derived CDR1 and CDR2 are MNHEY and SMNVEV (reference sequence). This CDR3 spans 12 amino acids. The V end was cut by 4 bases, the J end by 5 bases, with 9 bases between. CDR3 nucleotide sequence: TGTGCCAGCAGTTCCCACAGGGACGAGCAGTACTTC. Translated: CASSSHRDEQYF.

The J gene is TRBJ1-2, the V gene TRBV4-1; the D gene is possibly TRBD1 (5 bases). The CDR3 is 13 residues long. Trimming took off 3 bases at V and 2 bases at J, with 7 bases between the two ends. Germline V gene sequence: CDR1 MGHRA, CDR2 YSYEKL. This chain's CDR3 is CASSHGGNYGYTF. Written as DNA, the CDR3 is TGCGCCAGCAGCCATGGGGGGAACTATGGCTACACCTTC.

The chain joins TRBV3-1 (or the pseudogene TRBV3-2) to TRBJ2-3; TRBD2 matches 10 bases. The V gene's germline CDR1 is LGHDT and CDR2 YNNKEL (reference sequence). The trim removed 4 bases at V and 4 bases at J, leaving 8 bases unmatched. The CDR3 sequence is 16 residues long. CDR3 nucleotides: TGTGCCAGCAGCCCTTTAGCGGGGGGCATGGCAGATACGCAGTATTTT. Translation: CASSPLAGGMADTQYF.

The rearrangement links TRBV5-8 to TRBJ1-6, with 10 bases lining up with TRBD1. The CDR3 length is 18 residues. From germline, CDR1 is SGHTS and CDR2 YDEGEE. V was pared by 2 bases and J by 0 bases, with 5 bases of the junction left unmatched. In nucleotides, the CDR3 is TGTGCCAGCAGCTTTCGACAGGGGGCGTTCTCCTATAATTCACCCCTCCACTTT. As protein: CASSFRQGAFSYNSPLHF.

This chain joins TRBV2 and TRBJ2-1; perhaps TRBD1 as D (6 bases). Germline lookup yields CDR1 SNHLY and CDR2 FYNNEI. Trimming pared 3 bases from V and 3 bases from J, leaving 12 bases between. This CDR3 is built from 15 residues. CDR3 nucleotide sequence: TGTGCCAGCAGTGAGTCAGGGGATCTCTACAATGAGCAGTTCTTC. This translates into CASSESGDLYNEQFF.

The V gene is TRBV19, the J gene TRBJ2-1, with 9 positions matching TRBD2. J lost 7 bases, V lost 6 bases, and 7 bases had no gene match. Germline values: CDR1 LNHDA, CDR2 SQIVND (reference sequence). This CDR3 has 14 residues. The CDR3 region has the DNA TGTGCCAGTAGGCCGGGACTAGCTCGGAATGAGCAGTTCTTC. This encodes CASRPGLARNEQFF.

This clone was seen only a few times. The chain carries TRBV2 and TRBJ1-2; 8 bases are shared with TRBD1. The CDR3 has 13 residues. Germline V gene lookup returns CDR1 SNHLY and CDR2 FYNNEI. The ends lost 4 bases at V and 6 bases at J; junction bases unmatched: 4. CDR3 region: CASSGQGSDGYTF. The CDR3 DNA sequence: TGTGCCAGCAGTGGACAGGGGTCGGATGGCTACACCTTC.

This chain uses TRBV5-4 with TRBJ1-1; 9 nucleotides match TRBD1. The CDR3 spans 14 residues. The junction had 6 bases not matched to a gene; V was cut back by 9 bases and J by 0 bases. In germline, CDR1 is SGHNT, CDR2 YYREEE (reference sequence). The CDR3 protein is CATRQGGVNTEAFF. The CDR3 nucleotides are TGTGCCACAAGACAGGGGGGGGTGAACACTGAAGCTTTCTTT.

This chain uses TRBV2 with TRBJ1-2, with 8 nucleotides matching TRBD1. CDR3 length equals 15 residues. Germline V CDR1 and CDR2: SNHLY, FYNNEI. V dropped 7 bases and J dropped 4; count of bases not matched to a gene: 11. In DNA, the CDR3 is TGTGCCAGCAACGTCCCGGGACAGGAAGGCTATGGCTACACCTTC. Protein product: CASNVPGQEGYGYTF.

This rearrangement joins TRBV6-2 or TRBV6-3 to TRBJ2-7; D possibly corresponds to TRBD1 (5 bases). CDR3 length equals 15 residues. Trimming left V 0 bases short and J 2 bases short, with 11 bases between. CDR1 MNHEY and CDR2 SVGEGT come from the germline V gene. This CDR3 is CASSYSLVRAYEQYF. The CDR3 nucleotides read TGTGCCAGCAGTTACTCTTTGGTCAGGGCCTACGAGCAGTACTTC.

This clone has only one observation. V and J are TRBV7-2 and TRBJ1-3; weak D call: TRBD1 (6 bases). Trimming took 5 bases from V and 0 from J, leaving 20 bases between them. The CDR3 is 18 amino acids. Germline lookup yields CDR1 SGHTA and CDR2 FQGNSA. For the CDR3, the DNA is TGTGCCAGCAGCCCAACCCAGGGGTCCTTTTACTCTGGAAACACCATATATTTT. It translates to CASSPTQGSFYSGNTIYF.

Here the CDR3 reads CASSSKDRSYNEQFF. CDR3 sequence (DNA): TGTGCCAGCAGCTCGAAGGACAGGTCCTACAATGAGCAGTTCTTC. This chain uses TRBV7-3 with TRBJ2-1, with 7 bases identical to TRBD1. After removal of 4 bases from V and 1 base from J, the junction contained 4 bases not matched to a gene. The CDR3 spans 15 residues. The germline CDR1 and CDR2 sequences are SGHTA and FQGTGA.

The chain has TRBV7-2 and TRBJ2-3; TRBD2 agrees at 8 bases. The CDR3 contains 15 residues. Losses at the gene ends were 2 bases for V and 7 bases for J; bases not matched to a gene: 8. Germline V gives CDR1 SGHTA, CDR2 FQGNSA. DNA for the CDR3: TGTGCCAGCAGCTTAAAGGGCGCGGGGGGAAATACGCAGTATTTT. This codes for CASSLKGAGGNTQYF.

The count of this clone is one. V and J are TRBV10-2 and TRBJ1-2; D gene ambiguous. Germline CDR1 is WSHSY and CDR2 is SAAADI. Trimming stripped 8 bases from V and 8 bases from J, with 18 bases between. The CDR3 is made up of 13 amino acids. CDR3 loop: CASGGYRREGYTF. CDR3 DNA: TGCGCCAGCGGAGGGTATCGGCGGGAGGGCTACACCTTC.

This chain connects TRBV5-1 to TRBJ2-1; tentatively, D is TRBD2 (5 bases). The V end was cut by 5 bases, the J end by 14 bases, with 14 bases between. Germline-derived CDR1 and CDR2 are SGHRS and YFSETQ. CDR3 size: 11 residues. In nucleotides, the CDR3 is TGCGCCAGCAGAGAAGGGAACGGGAAGTTCTTC. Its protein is CASREGNGKFF.

CDR3 DNA sequence: TGTGCCAGCAGCTTAGACGGAAGCGCCCAAGAGACCCAGTACTTC. It is translated as CASSLDGSAQETQYF. The chain combines TRBV7-2 with TRBJ2-5; unclear D gene. The CDR3 totals 15 residues. Germline loops: CDR1 SGHTA, CDR2 FQGNSA. The V gene lost 1 base and the J gene lost 1 base, with 10 bases spanning the gap.

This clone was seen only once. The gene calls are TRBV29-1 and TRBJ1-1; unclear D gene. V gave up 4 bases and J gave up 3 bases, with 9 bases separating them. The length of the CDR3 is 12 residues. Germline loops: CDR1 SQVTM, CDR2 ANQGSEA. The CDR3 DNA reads TGCAGCGTTGTGGGTGCGGACACTGAAGCTTTCTTT. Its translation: CSVVGADTEAFF.

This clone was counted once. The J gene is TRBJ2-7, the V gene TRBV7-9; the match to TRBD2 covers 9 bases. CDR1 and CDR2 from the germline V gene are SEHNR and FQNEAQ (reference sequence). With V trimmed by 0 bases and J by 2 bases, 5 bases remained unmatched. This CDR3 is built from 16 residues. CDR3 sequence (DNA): TGTGCCAGCAGCTTAGCGAGGCTAGCGGGAACCTACGAGCAGTACTTC. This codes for CASSLARLAGTYEQYF.

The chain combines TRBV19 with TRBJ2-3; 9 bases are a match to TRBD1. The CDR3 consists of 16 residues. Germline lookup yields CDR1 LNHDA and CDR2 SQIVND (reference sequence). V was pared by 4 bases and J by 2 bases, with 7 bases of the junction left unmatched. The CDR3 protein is CASSTTGTGFTDTQYF. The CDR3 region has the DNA TGTGCCAGTAGTACAACCGGGACAGGGTTCACAGATACGCAGTATTTT.

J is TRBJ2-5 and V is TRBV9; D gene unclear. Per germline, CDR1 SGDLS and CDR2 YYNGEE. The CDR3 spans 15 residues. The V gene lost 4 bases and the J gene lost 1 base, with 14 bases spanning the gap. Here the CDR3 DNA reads TGTGCCAGCAGCCCTGGGCAGACGGTCCAAGAGACCCAGTACTTC. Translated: CASSPGQTVQETQYF.

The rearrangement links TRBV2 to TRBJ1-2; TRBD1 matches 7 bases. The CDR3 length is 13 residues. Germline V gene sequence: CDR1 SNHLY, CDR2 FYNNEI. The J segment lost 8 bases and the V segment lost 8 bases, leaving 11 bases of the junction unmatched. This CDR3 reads CASRADRDNGYTF. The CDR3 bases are TGTGCCAGCCGGGCCGACAGGGATAACGGCTACACCTTC. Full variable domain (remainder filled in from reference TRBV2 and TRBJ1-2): EPEVTQTPSHQVTQMGQEVILRCVPISNHLYFYWYRQILGQKVEFLVSFYNNEISEKSEIFDDQFSVERPDGSNFTLKIRSTKLEDSAMYFCASRADRDNGYTFGSGTRLTVV.

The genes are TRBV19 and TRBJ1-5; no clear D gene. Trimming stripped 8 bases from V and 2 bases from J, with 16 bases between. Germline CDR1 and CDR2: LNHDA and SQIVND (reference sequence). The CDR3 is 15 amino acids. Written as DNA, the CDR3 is TGTGCCAGTCGGGTCTTGGCAGATCGCAATCAGCCCCAGCATTTT. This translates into CASRVLADRNQPQHF.

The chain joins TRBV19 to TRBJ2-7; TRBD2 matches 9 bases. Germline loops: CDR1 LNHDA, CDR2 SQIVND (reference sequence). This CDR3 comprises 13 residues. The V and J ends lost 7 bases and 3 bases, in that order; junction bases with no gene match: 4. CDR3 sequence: CASTSGAHYEQYF. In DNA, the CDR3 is TGTGCCAGTACTAGCGGGGCCCACTACGAGCAGTACTTC.

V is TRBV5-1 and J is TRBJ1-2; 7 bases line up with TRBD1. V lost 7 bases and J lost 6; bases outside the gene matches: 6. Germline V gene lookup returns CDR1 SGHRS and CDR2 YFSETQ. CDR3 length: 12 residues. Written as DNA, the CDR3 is TGCGCCAGCGGCGGAGGGGGCGATGGCTACACCTTC. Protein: CASGGGGDGYTF. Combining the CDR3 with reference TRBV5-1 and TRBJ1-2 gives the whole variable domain KAGVTQTPRYLIKTRGQQVTLSCSPISGHRSVSWYQQTPGQGLQFLFEYFSETQRNKGNFPGRFSGRQFSNSRSEMNVSTLELGDSALYLCASGGGGDGYTFGSGTRLTVV.